This T cell receptor beta chain was retrieved from a study of identical twins. TCRdb fed the 5' RACE reads into MiXCR, producing one record per CDR3 protein. The sample lists about 520,000 distinct CDR3 sequences, around 20% occurring once. Study-wide results and limits: Insertion counts were lower in abundant cord blood beta clonotypes, a trend that memory repertoires did not show. The study found excess low generation probability among twin-shared out-of-frame alpha sequences. With beta out-of-frame sequences, excess sharing by twins was weaker.

Remarks on this clonotype: Its antigen is still unknown.

V lost 3 bases and J lost 9, with 9 bases in between. The CDR3 spans 12 residues. Per germline, CDR1 KGHSH and CDR2 LQKENI. A further study also used this sample, focusing on T cells expressing NK-cell markers.

J is TRBJ2-1 and V is TRBV18; no reliable D call. This clonotype originated in a woman in her late teens or twenties in good health. Sequences were obtained from CD4+ T cells sorted from blood. In DNA form, the CDR3 reads TGTGCCAGCTCACCCGTAAATGGTGAGCAGTTCTTC. Encoded protein: CASSPVNGEQFF.